This entry features one T cell receptor beta chain sequence. Per the original methods: Scientists estimated how many nucleated cells there were by amplifying reference gene primers. TCRdb keeps only in-frame clones here, not all; method: immunoSEQ multiplex PCR. V and J calls and clone size are copied from that table; D and trimming were computed from the DNA. The data show 200,000 or so clones, approximately 90% seen once. CDR3 length: 12 amino acids. The V and J ends lost 1 base and 5 bases respectively, with 3 bases between them. CDR1 and CDR2 (germline): LGHDT, YNNKEL (reference sequence). This sample was taken from a study of blood T cell repertoires in COVID-19.

Input material: PBMCs or T cells enriched from blood (not recorded which). The sequence came from a young woman who had recovered from COVID-19. This rearrangement joins TRBV3-1 (or the pseudogene TRBV3-2) to TRBJ2-1; D unclear. CDR3 in DNA: TGTGCCAGCAGCCAAGCCGACAATGAGCAGTTCTTC. Translation: CASSQADNEQFF.